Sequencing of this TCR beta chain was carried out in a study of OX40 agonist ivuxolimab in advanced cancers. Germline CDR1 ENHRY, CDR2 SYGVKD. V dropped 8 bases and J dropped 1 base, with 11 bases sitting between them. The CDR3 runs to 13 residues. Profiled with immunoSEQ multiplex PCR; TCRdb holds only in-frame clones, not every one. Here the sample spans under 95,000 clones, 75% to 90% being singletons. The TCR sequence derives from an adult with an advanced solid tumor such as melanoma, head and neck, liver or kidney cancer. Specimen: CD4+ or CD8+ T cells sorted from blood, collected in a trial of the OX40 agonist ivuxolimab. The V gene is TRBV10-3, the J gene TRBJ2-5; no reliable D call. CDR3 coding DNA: TGTGCCATCCATTCAAGACCCCAAGAGACCCAGTACTTC. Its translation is CAIHSRPQETQYF.